The 26 T cell receptor beta chains listed next were all sequenced from one sample in a study of cytomegalovirus exposure and HLA in healthy donors. A multiplex PCR was run with 60 Vbeta primers and 13 Jbeta primers. Libraries were prepared by immunoSEQ multiplex PCR; TCRdb keeps only in-frame clonotypes and omits some of them. The data show some 150,000 clones, around 86% seen once. Input material: PBMCs. Source of these receptors: a female donor in good health and CMV-seronegative.

The chain uses TRBV10-3 and TRBJ2-7, with a weak D call TRBD2 (5 bases). The CDR3 length is 15 residues. Germline assignment: CDR1 ENHRY and CDR2 SYGVKD. V was clipped by 0 bases and J by 6 bases, with 15 bases between them. The CDR3: CAISESQTQSGEQYF. DNA for the CDR3: TGTGCCATCAGTGAGTCACAGACGCAGAGCGGCGAGCAGTACTTC.

V and J are TRBV10-3 and TRBJ2-1, with TRBD2 as a possible D gene (5 bases). The germline V gene has CDR1 ENHRY and CDR2 SYGVKD. This CDR3 comprises 11 residues. Trimming took 2 bases from V and 9 from J, leaving 5 bases between them. Here the CDR3 DNA reads TGTGCCATCAGTGAGGAGGGTGAGCAGTTCTTC. Translating it yields CAISEEGEQFF.

This clone showed up just a few times. The rearrangement links TRBV2 to TRBJ2-7; possible D gene TRBD1, 6 bases. Germline V lookup: CDR1 SNHLY, CDR2 FYNNEI. The V and J ends lost 4 bases and 6 bases respectively, with 16 bases between them. The CDR3 totals 14 residues. CDR3 coding DNA: TGTGCCAGCAGTGGCTATGGGGCCAGGGGCGAGCAGTACTTC. Translation: CASSGYGARGEQYF.

The chain uses TRBV6-5 and TRBJ2-7, with TRBD1 identical over 7 bases. With 0 bases clipped from V and 3 bases from J, the junction kept 8 bases outside the gene matches. The germline CDR1 and CDR2 sequences are MNHEY and SVGAGI. The length of the CDR3 is 16 residues. The CDR3 region has the DNA TGTGCCAGCAGTTACTCATTTCGGACAGGCCGCTACGAGCAGTACTTC. Translating gives CASSYSFRTGRYEQYF.

The chain is built from TRBV28 and TRBJ2-7; 11 bases align to TRBD2. CDR3 size: 15 residues. J was trimmed by 4 bases and V by 4 bases; bases with no gene match: 6. Germline V gene data show CDR1 as MDHEN and CDR2 as SYDVKM. The CDR3 bases are TGTGCCAGCAGTTCCTGGACTAGCGGGTGGTACGAGCAGTACTTC. This translates into CASSSWTSGWYEQYF.

J is TRBJ2-1 and V is TRBV27; 12 nucleotides agree with TRBD2. The CDR3 runs to 15 residues. Germline CDR1 is MNHEY and CDR2 is SMNVEV (reference sequence). The V gene end was trimmed by 6 bases and the J gene end by 7 bases; junction bases not matched to a gene: 7. CDR3 nucleotide sequence: TGTGCCAGCAGGGAACTAGCGGGAGGCAGAAATGAGCAGTTCTTC. Its protein is CASRELAGGRNEQFF.

J is TRBJ2-3 and V is TRBV5-6, with D unclear. The CDR3 spans 13 residues. Trimming cost V 0 bases and J 2 bases, with 4 bases left between them. Germline V gives CDR1 SGHDT, CDR2 YYEEEE. CDR3 in DNA: TGTGCCAGCAGCTTGGCCTACACAGATACGCAGTATTTT. Its translation is CASSLAYTDTQYF.

The rearrangement uses TRBV25-1 and TRBJ2-1, with a possible D match to TRBD2 (6 bases). Trimming stripped 3 bases from V and 5 bases from J, with 11 bases between. The CDR3 length is 14 residues. Germline-derived CDR1 and CDR2 are MGHDK and SYGVNS. In nucleotides, the CDR3 is TGTGCCAGCAGTGAGGCGGGACCAGACAATGAGCAGTTCTTC. Translation: CASSEAGPDNEQFF.

The rearrangement links TRBV6-1 to TRBJ2-7, with 11 bases fitting TRBD2. The trim removed 4 bases at V and 3 bases at J, leaving 11 bases unmatched. Germline CDR1 reads MNHNS; CDR2 reads SASEGT. This CDR3 is built from 17 residues. CDR3 loop: CASSGRLAGHSDYEQYF. DNA for the CDR3: TGTGCCAGCAGTGGTCGACTAGCGGGACATTCTGACTACGAGCAGTACTTC.

The chain joins TRBV6-1 to TRBJ2-7, with TRBD2 as a possible D gene (6 bases). The CDR3 covers 14 residues. Trimming took 5 bases from V and 1 from J, leaving 12 bases between them. Germline V CDR1 and CDR2: MNHNS, SASEGT. The CDR3, as DNA: TGTGCCAGCAGTTTAGCGGATCCTTCCTACGAGCAGTACTTC. It specifies CASSLADPSYEQYF.

The chain couples TRBV5-1 to TRBJ1-5, with D tentatively TRBD1 (6 bases). The V end was cut by 4 bases, the J end by 9 bases, with 17 bases between. The CDR3 consists of 14 residues. The germline CDR1 and CDR2 sequences are SGHRS and YFSETQ. The chain's CDR3 is CASSPSGATGPQHF. The CDR3 DNA sequence: TGCGCCAGCAGCCCCTCTGGGGCGACAGGGCCCCAGCATTTT.

This rearrangement joins TRBV7-9 to TRBJ2-2; 10 nucleotides match TRBD1. Losses at the gene ends were 3 bases for V and 4 bases for J; bases not matched to a gene: 2. CDR3 size: 15 residues. Germline values: CDR1 SEHNR, CDR2 FQNEAQ (reference sequence). CDR3 residues: CASSFRTGGTGELFF. CDR3 sequence (DNA): TGTGCCAGCAGCTTCCGGACAGGGGGCACCGGGGAGCTGTTTTTT.

The chain has TRBV29-1 and TRBJ1-1, with 7 bases matching TRBD1. The V gene end was trimmed by 5 bases and the J gene end by 1 base; junction bases not matched to a gene: 13. Germline CDR1 and CDR2: SQVTM and ANQGSEA. This CDR3 is 16 amino acids long. The CDR3 region has the DNA TGCAGCGTTTATCCGACAGGGAGGCCTCGGAACACTGAAGCTTTCTTT. Its translation: CSVYPTGRPRNTEAFF.

The chain recombines TRBV5-1 with TRBJ2-2; tentative D call: TRBD2 (6 bases). The CDR3 runs to 16 residues. Trimming left V 4 bases short and J 1 base short, with 14 bases between. Germline lookup yields CDR1 SGHRS and CDR2 YFSETQ. The CDR3 DNA is TGCGCCAGCAGCCTCCTAGCGATACGGAACACCGGGGAGCTGTTTTTT. Protein sequence: CASSLLAIRNTGELFF.

The chain employs TRBV28 and TRBJ1-3, with D hard to call. Germline values: CDR1 MDHEN, CDR2 SYDVKM. Trimming took 4 bases from V and 2 from J, leaving 15 bases between them. CDR3 length equals 16 residues. CDR3 DNA sequence: TGTGCCAGCAGTTCTACCGGGGTGCGTCCTGGAAACACCATATATTTT. Translation gives CASSSTGVRPGNTIYF.

V usage is TRBV7-2 and J usage is TRBJ2-1; TRBD2 matches at 7 bases. The V and J ends lost 5 bases and 5 bases, in that order; junction bases with no gene match: 9. CDR1 SGHTA and CDR2 FQGNSA come from the germline V gene. This CDR3 spans 15 amino acids. The CDR3 here is CASSLSGNPHNEQFF. The CDR3 DNA sequence: TGTGCCAGCAGCCTAAGCGGGAACCCCCACAATGAGCAGTTCTTC.

This clone turned up a few times. V is TRBV4-1 and J is TRBJ2-7; 8 bases fit TRBD1. The CDR3 is 15 amino acids. Germline V CDR1 and CDR2: MGHRA, YSYEKL. J gave up 0 bases and V 4 bases, and 5 bases lay outside the gene matches. CDR3 residues: CASSRGTGGSYEQYF. The CDR3 DNA is TGCGCCAGCAGCCGAGGGACAGGTGGCTCCTACGAGCAGTACTTC.

The chain combines TRBV29-1 with TRBJ2-5; D possibly corresponds to TRBD1 (5 bases). Germline lookup yields CDR1 SQVTM and CDR2 ANQGSEA. The CDR3 has 14 amino acids. Trimming shortened V by 4 bases and J by 4 bases, and 16 bases separated the two germline ends. The CDR3 loop reads CSVGAGSLVETQYF. CDR3 sequence (DNA): TGCAGCGTTGGGGCAGGGTCGTTAGTAGAGACCCAGTACTTC.

This clone was seen a few times. The sample contains more than one DNA sequence encoding this CDR3. The chain combines TRBV29-1 with TRBJ1-5; weak D call: TRBD1 (6 bases). Germline V gene lookup returns CDR1 SQVTM and CDR2 ANQGSEA. The CDR3 runs to 13 residues. Deletions cut 6 bases from V and 2 bases from J, with 11 bases between. The CDR3 loop is CSVLQGGNQPQHF. CDR3 bases: TGCAGCGTCCTACAGGGAGGCAATCAGCCCCAGCATTTT.

The V gene is TRBV10-3, the J gene TRBJ1-1, with TRBD1 matching 7 bases. From germline, CDR1 is ENHRY and CDR2 SYGVKD. The J segment lost 7 bases and the V segment lost 4 bases, leaving 9 bases of the junction unmatched. CDR3 length: 14 amino acids. CDR3 nucleotide sequence: TGTGCCATCAGTGGTGGAGGGGGCCGAGTTGAAGCTTTCTTT. Translation: CAISGGGGRVEAFF.

The CDR3 protein is CASSSWTGVDGYTF. The CDR3 bases are TGTGCCAGCAGCTCCTGGACAGGGGTCGATGGCTACACCTTC. The chain combines TRBV7-2 with TRBJ1-2, with TRBD1 matching 9 bases. The junction had 6 bases not matched to a gene; V was cut back by 4 bases and J by 6 bases. This CDR3 region has 14 residues. Germline values: CDR1 SGHTA, CDR2 FQGNSA.

V gene TRBV18 combines with J gene TRBJ2-7, with D perhaps matching TRBD1 (6 bases). The V end lost 2 bases, the J end lost 10 bases, and 21 bases lay between the germline ends. The CDR3 consists of 15 residues. CDR1 and CDR2 (germline): KGHSH, LQKENI. CDR3 amino acids: CASSPILQGPRVQYF. The CDR3 DNA reads as TGTGCCAGCTCACCAATTCTCCAGGGGCCTAGGGTACAGTACTTC.

The chain recombines TRBV29-1 with TRBJ1-1; D call uncertain. The germline V and J ends were trimmed by 7 bases and 0 bases, with 9 bases remaining between them. This CDR3 is 12 amino acids long. CDR1 SQVTM and CDR2 ANQGSEA come from the germline V gene. The CDR3 DNA reads TGCAGCGGTAGAGAATTGAACACTGAAGCTTTCTTT. Residues: CSGRELNTEAFF. The full variable domain, completed using reference TRBV29-1 and TRBJ1-1, is SAVISQKPSRDICQRGTSLTIQCQVDSQVTMMFWYRQQPGQSLTLIATANQGSEATYESGFVIDKFPISRPNLTFSTLTVSNMSPEDSSIYLCSGRELNTEAFFGQGTRLTVV.

The CDR3 sequence: CASIGGGAQETQYF. The CDR3 bases are TGTGCCAGCATAGGAGGGGGGGCACAGGAGACCCAGTACTTC. V usage is TRBV28 and J usage is TRBJ2-5, with a weak D call TRBD2 (7 bases). Trimming shortened V by 7 bases and J by 5 bases, and 17 bases separated the two germline ends. The CDR3 has 14 residues. Germline V gene sequence: CDR1 MDHEN, CDR2 SYDVKM.

This chain joins TRBV27 and TRBJ2-1, with D maybe TRBD2 (6 bases). CDR3 length: 15 residues. V was clipped by 2 bases and J by 6 bases, with 14 bases between them. The germline V gene has CDR1 MNHEY and CDR2 SMNVEV (reference sequence). In DNA form, the CDR3 reads TGTGCCAGCAGTTTAAGACTAGACACTTTCAATGAGCAGTTCTTC. It translates to CASSLRLDTFNEQFF.

In this sample, this clone turned up a few times. V is TRBV6-1 and J is TRBJ2-2; a weak D match, TRBD1 (5 bases). CDR3 size: 14 residues. Trimming removed 7 bases from V and 0 bases from J, with 9 bases in between. Germline V lookup: CDR1 MNHNS, CDR2 SASEGT. The CDR3 is CASKMTANTGELFF. CDR3 coding DNA: TGTGCCAGCAAGATGACAGCGAACACCGGGGAGCTGTTTTTT.